The rows below give T cell receptor beta chains drawn from one sample of a study of identical twins. TCRdb re-called the 5' RACE reads with MiXCR, one entry per CDR3 protein. This sample yields hundreds of thousands of distinct CDR3 sequences, of which over 8.5% are seen a single time; 6% to 8.5% belongs to the top ten. This sample also appeared in a second study, on yellow fever vaccine responses in identical twins.

Sequenced material: CD8+ T cells sorted from blood. These receptors all stem from a woman aged 18 to 35 in good health. CDR3s include the opening cysteine and the closing phenylalanine or tryptophan. Each record gives: clone size, D gene, V gene, J gene, CDR3 protein, CDR3 DNA. The D gene is left open where the match is weak. Size values are once, few and many counts, or a class for expanded clones, and some rows have none.

abundance: -
d_gene: -
v_gene: TRBV2
j_gene: TRBJ2-3
CDR3aa: CASVYETQYF
CDR3nt: TGTGCCAGCGTGTACGAGACGCAGTATTTT

abundance: many
d_gene: -
v_gene: TRBV4-1
j_gene: TRBJ2-3
CDR3aa: CASSRVETVTSTDTQYF
CDR3nt: TGCGCCAGCAGCCGGGTCGAGACGGTCACTAGCACAGATACGCAGTATTTT

abundance: -
d_gene: TRBD1
v_gene: TRBV7-9
j_gene: TRBJ1-1
CDR3aa: CASSPVQGDTEAFF
CDR3nt: TGTGCCAGCTCTCCTGTACAGGGGGACACTGAAGCTTTCTTT

abundance: many
d_gene: -
v_gene: TRBV12-3/TRBV12-4
j_gene: TRBJ2-3
CDR3aa: CASSSWDRAHSDTQYF
CDR3nt: TGTGCCAGCAGTTCCTGGGACCGCGCACACTCAGATACGCAGTATTTT

abundance: -
d_gene: TRBD1
v_gene: TRBV11-3
j_gene: TRBJ2-1
CDR3aa: CASSLGDRVDNEQFF
CDR3nt: TGTGCCAGCAGCTTAGGAGACAGGGTCGACAATGAGCAGTTCTTC

abundance: few
d_gene: -
v_gene: TRBV11-3
j_gene: TRBJ2-1
CDR3aa: CASSLESGLGTYNEQFF
CDR3nt: TGTGCCAGCAGCTTAGAGTCCGGGTTGGGGACATACAATGAGCAGTTCTTC

abundance: many
d_gene: TRBD1
v_gene: TRBV12-3/TRBV12-4
j_gene: TRBJ1-4
CDR3aa: CASSPTWTGDEKLFF
CDR3nt: TGTGCCAGCAGCCCCACGTGGACAGGGGATGAAAAACTGTTTTTT

abundance: many
d_gene: TRBD2
v_gene: TRBV7-9
j_gene: TRBJ2-1
CDR3aa: CASSLGGLARSEQFF
CDR3nt: TGTGCCAGCAGCTTAGGGGGACTAGCTCGGAGTGAGCAGTTCTTC

abundance: many
d_gene: TRBD2
v_gene: TRBV6-1
j_gene: TRBJ2-7
CDR3aa: CATGGREVDEQYF
CDR3nt: TGTGCCACAGGAGGGCGGGAGGTTGACGAGCAGTACTTC

abundance: many
d_gene: -
v_gene: TRBV5-1
j_gene: TRBJ2-2
CDR3aa: CASSSAGARPHQLFF
CDR3nt: TGCGCCAGCAGCTCTGCGGGGGCCCGACCGCATCAGCTGTTTTTT

abundance: many
d_gene: -
v_gene: TRBV5-1
j_gene: TRBJ2-1
CDR3aa: CASSLASGEQFF
CDR3nt: TGCGCCAGCAGCTTGGCCAGCGGTGAGCAGTTCTTC

abundance: -
d_gene: TRBD1
v_gene: TRBV6-2/TRBV6-3
j_gene: TRBJ1-5
CDR3aa: CASSYGTENYQPQHF
CDR3nt: TGTGCCAGCAGTTATGGGACAGAGAACTATCAGCCCCAGCATTTT

abundance: many
d_gene: TRBD2
v_gene: TRBV20-1
j_gene: TRBJ2-7
CDR3aa: CSASLGSIAGVSYEQYF
CDR3nt: TGCAGTGCTAGTCTTGGTTCGATAGCGGGCGTTTCCTACGAGCAGTACTTC

abundance: -
d_gene: -
v_gene: TRBV27
j_gene: TRBJ2-6
CDR3aa: CASSFIVSGANVLTF
CDR3nt: TGTGCCAGCAGTTTTATAGTCTCTGGGGCCAACGTCCTGACTTTC

abundance: few
d_gene: -
v_gene: TRBV20-1
j_gene: TRBJ1-6
CDR3aa: CSARDRENYNSPLHF
CDR3nt: TGCAGTGCTAGAGACCGTGAGAACTATAATTCACCCCTCCACTTT

abundance: few
d_gene: -
v_gene: TRBV12-3/TRBV12-4
j_gene: TRBJ2-1
CDR3aa: CASILGGERNEQFF
CDR3nt: TGTGCCAGCATCTTGGGCGGGGAGAGGAATGAGCAGTTCTTC

abundance: few
d_gene: TRBD1
v_gene: TRBV5-1
j_gene: TRBJ1-2
CDR3aa: CASSLGGQGGPHYGYTF
CDR3nt: TGCGCCAGCAGCTTGGGTGGACAGGGGGGCCCTCACTATGGCTACACCTTC

abundance: -
d_gene: TRBD1
v_gene: TRBV29-1
j_gene: TRBJ2-1
CDR3aa: CSVEGQGNNEQFF
CDR3nt: TGCAGCGTTGAGGGACAGGGCAACAATGAGCAGTTCTTC

abundance: many
d_gene: TRBD2
v_gene: TRBV29-1
j_gene: TRBJ2-1
CDR3aa: CSVEASGRAGDEQFF
CDR3nt: TGCAGCGTTGAGGCTAGCGGGAGGGCCGGGGATGAGCAGTTCTTC

abundance: many
d_gene: TRBD2
v_gene: TRBV12-3/TRBV12-4
j_gene: TRBJ2-3
CDR3aa: CASSFTSGYQRTDTQYF
CDR3nt: TGTGCCAGCAGTTTCACTAGCGGATACCAACGCACAGATACGCAGTATTTT